This TCR beta chain comes out of a study of human T cells and chemical hapten exposure. CDR3 length equals 14 residues. The germline V and J ends were trimmed by 5 bases and 0 bases, with 11 bases remaining between them. TCRdb re-called the RACE reads through MiXCR, storing one row per CDR3 protein. In the table there are 270,000 or so distinct CDR3 sequences, around 7.3% of which are singletons. Stated time point: pre-sensitization, week 0. Treatment given: therapeutic diphenylcyclopropenone sensitization with weekly scalp DPC. The TCR originated in a man younger than 35 with alopecia areata. Some clones in this sample may be carry-over from other donors' samples. The input for sequencing was whole blood, taken in connection with sensitization to the hapten diphenylcyclopropenone (DPC). This chain uses TRBV12-3 or TRBV12-4 with TRBJ2-7, with D perhaps given as TRBD1 or TRBD2 (5 bases each). This CDR3 is CASSALGDSYEQYF. CDR3 DNA sequence: TGTGCCAGCAGTGCCTTGGGGGACTCCTACGAGCAGTACTTC.